What follows describes a single T cell receptor (beta chain). The CDR3 spans 20 residues. Trimming removed 0 bases from V and 1 base from J, with 22 bases in between. CDR1 is LGHNT and CDR2 is FRNRAP in the germline V gene. The sample is drawn from a study of blood T cell repertoires in COVID-19. Study overall: COVID-19 samples, acute and convalescent, were from the United States, Italy and Spain.

Authors' analysis steps: From reference gene primer amplification, estimates of nucleated cell counts were derived. The repertoire was sequenced with immunoSEQ multiplex PCR; TCRdb's copy has only in-frame clones and lacks some. V and J calls and clone size come straight from that table; D and trimming were deduced from the DNA. Seen here are more than 300,000 clones, more than 70% observed once, and the top ten hold 1.6%. The TCR originated in a woman in her thirties with COVID-19, enrolled during active disease. V and J are TRBV12-5 and TRBJ2-1; maybe TRBD1 (5 bases). The sample was peripheral blood. This chain's CDR3 is CASGLVQAPSLIGSYNEQFF. The CDR3 DNA reads as TGTGCTAGTGGTTTGGTACAGGCACCCAGCCTCATAGGTTCCTACAATGAGCAGTTCTTC. Based on the CDR3 plus reference TRBV12-5 and TRBJ2-1, the full variable domain is DARVTQTPRHKVTEMGQEVTMRCQPILGHNTVFWYRQTMMQGLELLAYFRNRAPLDDSGMPKDRFSAEMPDATLATLKIQPSEPRDSAVYFCASGLVQAPSLIGSYNEQFFGPGTRLTVL.